This TCR beta chain was identified in a study of CD8+CD57+ T cells in acquired aplastic anemia. Study background: DNA recovered from sorted CD4+ and CD8+ cells had a mean of 3.2 ug.

Study results and caveats: Patients and controls turned out to have twenty-nine CD8+ CDR3 sequences in common. Researchers reported that CD8+ Simpson's diversity was not significantly different in patients versus controls.

Genomic DNA, serving as template, underwent TCR beta VDJ and CDR3 profiling. TCRdb redid the calling of the reads with MiXCR, one entry per CDR3 protein. The sample lists about 220,000 distinct CDR3 sequences; around half were seen once. Germline lookup yields CDR1 MNHNS and CDR2 SASEGT. Trimming took 6 bases from V and 8 from J, leaving 13 bases between them. This CDR3 comprises 12 residues. The sequenced patients had an expansion of CD8+CD57+ cells seen by flow cytometry. Blood was sampled before the patients had received any therapy. This clonotype was observed at least ten times. The antigen is unknown.

The gene calls are TRBV6-1 and TRBJ1-2, with D hard to call. The TCR comes from a human donor with aplastic anemia. Sequences were obtained from sorted CD4+, CD8+, or CD8+CD57+ T cells (not recorded which) from PBMCs. In DNA, the CDR3 is TGTGCCAGCAGGGGCACCTTTGACGGCTACACCTTC. Amino acids: CASRGTFDGYTF.